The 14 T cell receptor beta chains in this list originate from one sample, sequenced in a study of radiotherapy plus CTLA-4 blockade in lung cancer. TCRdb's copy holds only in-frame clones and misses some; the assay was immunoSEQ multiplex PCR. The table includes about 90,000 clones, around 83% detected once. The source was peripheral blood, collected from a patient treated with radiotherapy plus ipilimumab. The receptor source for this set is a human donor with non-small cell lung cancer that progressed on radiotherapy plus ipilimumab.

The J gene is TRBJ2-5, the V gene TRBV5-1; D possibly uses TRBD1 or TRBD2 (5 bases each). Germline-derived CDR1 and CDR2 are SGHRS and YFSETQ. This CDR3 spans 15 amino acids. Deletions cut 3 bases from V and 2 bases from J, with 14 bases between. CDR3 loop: CASSSGRQIQETQYF. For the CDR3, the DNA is TGCGCCAGCAGCTCGGGGCGACAGATACAAGAGACCCAGTACTTC.

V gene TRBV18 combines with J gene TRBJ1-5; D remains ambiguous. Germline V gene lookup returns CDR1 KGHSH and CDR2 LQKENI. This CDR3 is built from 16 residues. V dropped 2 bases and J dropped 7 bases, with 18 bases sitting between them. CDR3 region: CASSPSVGGRAQPQHF. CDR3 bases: TGTGCCAGCTCACCATCGGTTGGAGGTCGCGCCCAGCCCCAGCATTTT.

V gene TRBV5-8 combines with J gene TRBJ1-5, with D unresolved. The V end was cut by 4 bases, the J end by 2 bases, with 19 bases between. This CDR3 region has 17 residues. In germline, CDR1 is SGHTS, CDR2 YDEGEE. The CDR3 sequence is CASSLDGRRFGNQPQHF. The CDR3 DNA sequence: TGTGCCAGCAGCCTGGACGGCAGGAGGTTTGGCAATCAGCCCCAGCATTTT.

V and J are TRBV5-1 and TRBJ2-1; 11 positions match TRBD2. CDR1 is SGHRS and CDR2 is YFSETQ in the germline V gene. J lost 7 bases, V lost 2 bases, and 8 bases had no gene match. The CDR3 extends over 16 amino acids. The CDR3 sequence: CASSLLAGGPGNEQFF. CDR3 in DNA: TGCGCCAGCAGCTTATTAGCGGGAGGGCCTGGGAATGAGCAGTTCTTC.

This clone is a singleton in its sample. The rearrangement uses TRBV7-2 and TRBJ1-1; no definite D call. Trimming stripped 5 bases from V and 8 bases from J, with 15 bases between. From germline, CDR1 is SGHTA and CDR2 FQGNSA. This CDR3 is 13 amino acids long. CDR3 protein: CASSPSATQEAFF. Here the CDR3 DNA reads TGTGCCAGCAGCCCATCTGCTACTCAAGAAGCTTTCTTT.

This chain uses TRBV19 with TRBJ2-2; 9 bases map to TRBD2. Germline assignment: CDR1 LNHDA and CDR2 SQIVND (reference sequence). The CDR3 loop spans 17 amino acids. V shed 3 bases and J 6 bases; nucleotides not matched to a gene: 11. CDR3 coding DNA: TGTGCCAGTAGTATCAATCCTAGCGGGACTGGGGCCGGGGAGCTGTTTTTT. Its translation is CASSINPSGTGAGELFF. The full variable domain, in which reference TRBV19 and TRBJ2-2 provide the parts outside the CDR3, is DGGITQSPKYLFRKEGQNVTLSCEQNLNHDAMYWYRQDPGQGLRLIYYSQIVNDFQKGDIAEGYSVSREKKESFPLTVTSAQKNPTAFYLCASSINPSGTGAGELFFGEGSRLTVL.

CDR3 in DNA: TGTGCCAGTAGTCAACAGGGGTCCGGCTACGAGCAGTACTTC. Its translation: CASSQQGSGYEQYF. This chain links TRBV19 with TRBJ2-7; TRBD1 matches at 7 bases. J lost 3 bases, V lost 5 bases, and 7 bases had no gene match. The CDR3 has 14 residues. Per germline, CDR1 LNHDA and CDR2 SQIVND (reference sequence).

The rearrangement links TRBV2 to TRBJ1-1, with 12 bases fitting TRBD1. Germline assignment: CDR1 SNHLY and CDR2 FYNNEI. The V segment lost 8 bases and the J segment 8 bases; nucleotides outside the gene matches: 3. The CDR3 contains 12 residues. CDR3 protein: CASGTGGWEAFF. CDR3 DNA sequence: TGTGCCAGCGGGACAGGGGGCTGGGAAGCTTTCTTT.

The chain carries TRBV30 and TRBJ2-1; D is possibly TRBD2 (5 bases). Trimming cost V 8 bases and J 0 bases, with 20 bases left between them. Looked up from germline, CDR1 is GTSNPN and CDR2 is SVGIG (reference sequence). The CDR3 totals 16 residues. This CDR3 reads CARGRGGTPSYNEQFF. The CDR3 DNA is TGTGCCCGGGGTCGGGGTGGCACCCCCTCCTACAATGAGCAGTTCTTC.

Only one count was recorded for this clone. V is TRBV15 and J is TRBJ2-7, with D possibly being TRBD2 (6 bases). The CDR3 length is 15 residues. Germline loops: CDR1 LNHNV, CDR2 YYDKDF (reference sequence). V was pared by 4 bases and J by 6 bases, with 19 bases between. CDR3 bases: TGTGCCACCAGCACGGGGCGGGGCCGGCTTGTCGAGCAGTACTTC. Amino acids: CATSTGRGRLVEQYF.

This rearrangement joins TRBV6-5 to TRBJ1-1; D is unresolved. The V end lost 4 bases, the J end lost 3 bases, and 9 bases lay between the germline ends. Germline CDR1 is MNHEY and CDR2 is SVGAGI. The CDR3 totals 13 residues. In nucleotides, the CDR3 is TGTGCCAGCAGTTTAGGCCCGGACACTGAAGCTTTCTTT. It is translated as CASSLGPDTEAFF.

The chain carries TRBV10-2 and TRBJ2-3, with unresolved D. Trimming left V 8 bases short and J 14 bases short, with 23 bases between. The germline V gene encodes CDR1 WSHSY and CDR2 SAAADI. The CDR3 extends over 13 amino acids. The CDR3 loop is CASAADVSRTSYF. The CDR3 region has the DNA TGCGCCAGCGCAGCAGACGTGTCCCGTACATCGTATTTT.

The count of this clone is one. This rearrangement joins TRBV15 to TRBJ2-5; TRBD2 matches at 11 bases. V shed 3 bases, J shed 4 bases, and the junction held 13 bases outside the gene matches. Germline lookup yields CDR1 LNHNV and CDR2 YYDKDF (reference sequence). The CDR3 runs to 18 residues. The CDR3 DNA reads TGTGCCACCAGCAGGCGGGGTAGCGGGGGGGCGAGGGGAGAGACCCAGTACTTC. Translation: CATSRRGSGGARGETQYF.

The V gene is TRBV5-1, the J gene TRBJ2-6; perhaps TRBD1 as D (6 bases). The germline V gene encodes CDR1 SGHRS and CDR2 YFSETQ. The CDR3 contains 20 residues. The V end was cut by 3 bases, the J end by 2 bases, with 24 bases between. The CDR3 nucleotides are TGCGCCAGCAGCTGGCTTCGAACAGGGAATAGGGTGGCTGGGGCCAACGTCCTGACTTTC. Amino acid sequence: CASSWLRTGNRVAGANVLTF.